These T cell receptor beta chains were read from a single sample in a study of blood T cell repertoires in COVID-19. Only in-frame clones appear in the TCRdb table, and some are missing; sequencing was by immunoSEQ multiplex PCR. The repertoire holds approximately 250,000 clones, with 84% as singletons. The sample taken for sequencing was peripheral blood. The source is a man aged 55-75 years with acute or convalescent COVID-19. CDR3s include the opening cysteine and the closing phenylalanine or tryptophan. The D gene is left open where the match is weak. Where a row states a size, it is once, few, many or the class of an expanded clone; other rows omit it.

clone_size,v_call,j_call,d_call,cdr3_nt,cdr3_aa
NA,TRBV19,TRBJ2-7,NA,TGTGCCAGTAGTATTCAAAGGGGAGGAGGAACCGAGCAGTACTTC,CASSIQRGGGTEQYF
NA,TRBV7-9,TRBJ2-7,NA,TGTGCCAGCAGCTCCCAGGGGTACGAGCAGTACTTC,CASSSQGYEQYF
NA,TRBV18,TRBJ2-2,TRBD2,TGTGCCAGCTCACCAAGACTAGCGGGAAGAAACACCGGGGAGCTGTTTTTT,CASSPRLAGRNTGELFF
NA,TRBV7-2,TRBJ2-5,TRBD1,TGTGCCAGCAGTTACGACAGGGGAAAGACCCAGTACTTC,CASSYDRGKTQYF
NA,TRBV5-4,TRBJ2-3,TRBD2,TGTGCCAGCAGCTTAGGGACTAGCGGGAGGACAGATACGCAGTATTTT,CASSLGTSGRTDTQYF
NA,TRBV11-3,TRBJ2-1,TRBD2,TGTGCCAGCAGCTTAGGGAGCGGGAGCAGGTCCAATGAGCAGTTCTTC,CASSLGSGSRSNEQFF
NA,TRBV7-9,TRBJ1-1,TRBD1,TGTGCCAGCAGCCCCGGGACAGTGAACACTGAAGCTTTCTTT,CASSPGTVNTEAFF
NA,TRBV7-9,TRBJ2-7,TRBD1,TGTGCCAGCAGCTTAGAAGGACAGGGGGCCTACGAGCAGTACTTC,CASSLEGQGAYEQYF
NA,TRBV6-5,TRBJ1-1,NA,TGTGCCAGCAGTTACGGGGGGAGGGCCGTCACTGAAGCTTTCTTT,CASSYGGRAVTEAFF
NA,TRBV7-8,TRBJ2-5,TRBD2,TGTGCCAGCAGCCCGTACCGGGGACTAGGAAAAGAGACCCAGTACTTC,CASSPYRGLGKETQYF
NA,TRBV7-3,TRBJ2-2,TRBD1,TGTGCCAGCAGCCCCAGGGGGTCCAACACCGGGGAGCTGTTTTTT,CASSPRGSNTGELFF
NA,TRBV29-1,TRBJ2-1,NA,TGCAGCGTTGAAGAGGGGTGGGAGGACAATGAGCAGTTCTTC,CSVEEGWEDNEQFF
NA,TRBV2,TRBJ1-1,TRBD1,TGTGCCAGCACAAAGGACAGGGGAATGAACACTGAAGCTTTCTTT,CASTKDRGMNTEAFF
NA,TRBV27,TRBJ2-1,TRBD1,TGTGCCAGCACTCGAAGCCGGGACAGGGCGATCGATGAGCAGTTCTTC,CASTRSRDRAIDEQFF
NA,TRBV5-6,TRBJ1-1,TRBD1,TGTGCCAGCAGTTGGGACAGGGACACTGAAGCTTTCTTT,CASSWDRDTEAFF
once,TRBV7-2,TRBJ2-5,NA,TGTGCCAGCAGCTCCTATCAAGAGACCCAGTACTTC,CASSSYQETQYF
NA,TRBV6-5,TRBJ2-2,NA,TGTGCCAGCAGTTACAGGGGACGGGGAGGCCCCGGGGAGCTGTTTTTT,CASSYRGRGGPGELFF
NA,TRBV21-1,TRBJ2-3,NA,TGTGCCAGCAGCTCCCTAGCGGGAGACACAGATACGCAGTATTTT,CASSSLAGDTDTQYF
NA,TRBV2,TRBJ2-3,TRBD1,TGTGCCAGCAGACGACAGGGTGGGGGCACAGATACGCAGTATTTT,CASRRQGGGTDTQYF
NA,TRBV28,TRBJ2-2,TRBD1,TGTGCCACCTCGACAGGGGCGAAGCTGAACACCGGGGAGCTGTTTTTT,CATSTGAKLNTGELFF
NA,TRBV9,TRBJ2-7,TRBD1,TGTGCCAGCAGCGCTCCCGGGACAGGGCCCTCCGAGCAGTACTTC,CASSAPGTGPSEQYF
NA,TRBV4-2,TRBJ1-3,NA,TGTGCCAGCAGACCCGGACACCAATCCTCTGGAAACACCATATATTTT,CASRPGHQSSGNTIYF
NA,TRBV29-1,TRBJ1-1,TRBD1,TGCAGCGTTGAGAGGGGGCGGAACACTGAAGCTTTCTTT,CSVERGRNTEAFF
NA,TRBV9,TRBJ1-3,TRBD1,TGTGCCAGCAGCGTAGGGGACAGATCTCATAGCTCTGGAAACACCATATATTTT,CASSVGDRSHSSGNTIYF
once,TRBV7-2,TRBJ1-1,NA,TGTGCCAGCAGCCAAAACGGGAACACTGAAGCTTTCTTT,CASSQNGNTEAFF
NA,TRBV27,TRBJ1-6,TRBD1,TGTGCCAGCCGATTGGTGGGACAGTTAAATTCACCCCTCCACTTT,CASRLVGQLNSPLHF
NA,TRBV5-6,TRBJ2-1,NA,TGTGCCAGCAGCTTGGCAGGCAATGAGCAGTTCTTC,CASSLAGNEQFF
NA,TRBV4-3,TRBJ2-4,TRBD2,TGCGCCAGCAGCCAAAACTCCCCGGGACTAGCGGGTTCCTCCCCAAACATTCAGTACTTC,CASSQNSPGLAGSSPNIQYF
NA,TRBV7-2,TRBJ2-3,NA,TGTGCCAGCAGCTTAGTGGGGGCTAGCACAGATACGCAGTATTTT,CASSLVGASTDTQYF
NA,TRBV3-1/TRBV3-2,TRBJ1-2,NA,TGTGCCAGCAGCCAAGGTTACGCAGGGTCGGGCTATGGCTACACCTTC,CASSQGYAGSGYGYTF
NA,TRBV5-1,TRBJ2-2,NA,TGCGCCAGCAGCTTGGGACTCCGATTTAACACCGGGGAGCTGTTTTTT,CASSLGLRFNTGELFF
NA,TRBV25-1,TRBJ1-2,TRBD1,TGTGCCAGCAGTGTCAGGACAGGGAACTATGGCTACACCTTC,CASSVRTGNYGYTF
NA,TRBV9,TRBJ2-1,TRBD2,TGTGCCAGCAGCCCCCCGACTAGCGGGGGGGATGAGCAGTTCTTC,CASSPPTSGGDEQFF
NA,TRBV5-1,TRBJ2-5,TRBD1,TGCGCCAGCAGCTCCGGTCGGGGACAGCTGCAAGAGACCCAGTACTTC,CASSSGRGQLQETQYF
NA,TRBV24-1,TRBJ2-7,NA,TGTGCCACCAGTGATGGGACCGCGGGGTCTTACGAGCAGTACTTC,CATSDGTAGSYEQYF
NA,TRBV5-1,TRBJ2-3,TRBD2,TGCGCCAGCAGCCGGGACCAGATGGGACTAGCGGATAGAGCAGATACGCAGTATTTT,CASSRDQMGLADRADTQYF
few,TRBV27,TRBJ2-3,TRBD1,TGTGCCAGCAGTCTGGGACAGGGTAGAGATACGCAGTATTTT,CASSLGQGRDTQYF
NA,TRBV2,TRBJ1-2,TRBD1,TGTGCCAGCGGAAAGACAGGGGGCGGCTATGGCTACACCTTC,CASGKTGGGYGYTF
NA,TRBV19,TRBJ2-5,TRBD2,TGTGCCAGTAGTTTTAGCGGGGGACTCCAAGAGACCCAGTACTTC,CASSFSGGLQETQYF
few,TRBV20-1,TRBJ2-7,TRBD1,TGCAGTGCTAGTGCGGACAGGGGCTACGAGCAGTACTTC,CSASADRGYEQYF
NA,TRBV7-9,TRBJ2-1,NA,TGTGCCAGCAGCTTAACTGGGCAGGTTGGCGACAGCTCCTACAATGAGCAGTTCTTC,CASSLTGQVGDSSYNEQFF
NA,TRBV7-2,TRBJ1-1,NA,TGTGCCAGCAGCTTAAGGGGTTCTGAAGCTTTCTTT,CASSLRGSEAFF
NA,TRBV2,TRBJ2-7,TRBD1,TGTGCCAGCAGGCAGACAGGGAACTACGAGCAGTACTTC,CASRQTGNYEQYF
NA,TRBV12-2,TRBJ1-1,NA,TGTGCCGACAGGCTGAACACTGAAGCTTTCTTT,CADRLNTEAFF
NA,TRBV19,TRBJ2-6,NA,TGTGCCAGTAGTGTCCGGGACACCACGTCGCCTGGGGCCAACGTCCTGACTTTC,CASSVRDTTSPGANVLTF
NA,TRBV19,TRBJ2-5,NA,TGTGCCAGTAGTTCTCGACAGCTAAAAGAGACCCAGTACTTC,CASSSRQLKETQYF
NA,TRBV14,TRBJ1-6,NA,TGTGCCAGCAGCCAGGGGGCCACCTATAATTCACCCCTCCACTTT,CASSQGATYNSPLHF
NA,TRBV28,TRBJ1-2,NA,TGTGCCAGCAGTCCCGACCTCGGGCAGGGGATCGGCTACACCTTC,CASSPDLGQGIGYTF
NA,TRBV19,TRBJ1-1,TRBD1,TGTGCCAGTAGTATTCGGACAGGGAACACTGAAGCTTTCTTT,CASSIRTGNTEAFF